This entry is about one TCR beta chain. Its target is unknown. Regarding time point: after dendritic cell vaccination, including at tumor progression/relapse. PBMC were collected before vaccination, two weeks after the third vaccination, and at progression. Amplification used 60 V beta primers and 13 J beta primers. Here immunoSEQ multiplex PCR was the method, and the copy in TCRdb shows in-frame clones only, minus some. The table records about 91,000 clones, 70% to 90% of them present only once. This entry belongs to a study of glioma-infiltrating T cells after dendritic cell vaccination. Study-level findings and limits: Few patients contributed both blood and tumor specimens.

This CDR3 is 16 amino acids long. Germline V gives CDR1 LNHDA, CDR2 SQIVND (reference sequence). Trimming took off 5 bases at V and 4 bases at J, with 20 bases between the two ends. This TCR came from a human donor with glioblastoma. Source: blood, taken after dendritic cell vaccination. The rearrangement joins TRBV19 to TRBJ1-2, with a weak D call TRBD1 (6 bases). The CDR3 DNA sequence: TGTGCCAGTAGTCCGGACCGGGACACGATAGGCTATGGCTACACCTTC. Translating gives CASSPDRDTIGYGYTF.